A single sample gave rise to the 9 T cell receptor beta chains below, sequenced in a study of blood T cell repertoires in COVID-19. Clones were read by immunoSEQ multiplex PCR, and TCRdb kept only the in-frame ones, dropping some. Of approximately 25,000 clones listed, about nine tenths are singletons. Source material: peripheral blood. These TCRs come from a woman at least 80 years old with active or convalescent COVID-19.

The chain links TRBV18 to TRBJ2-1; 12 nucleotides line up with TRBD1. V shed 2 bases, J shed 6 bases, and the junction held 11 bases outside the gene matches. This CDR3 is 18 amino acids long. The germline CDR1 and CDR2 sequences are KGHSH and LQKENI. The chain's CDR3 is CASSPRVIRDRGLNEQFF. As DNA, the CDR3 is TGTGCCAGCTCACCAAGGGTTATAAGGGACAGGGGGCTCAATGAGCAGTTCTTC.

Written as DNA, the CDR3 is TGTGCCAGCAGTTCCCCCTCCCTCAGCTCCTACGAGCAGTACTTC. Amino acid sequence: CASSSPSLSSYEQYF. The chain combines TRBV28 with TRBJ2-7; D unclear. The germline V gene has CDR1 MDHEN and CDR2 SYDVKM. The CDR3 length is 15 residues. The V end was cut by 4 bases, the J end by 0 bases, with 13 bases between.

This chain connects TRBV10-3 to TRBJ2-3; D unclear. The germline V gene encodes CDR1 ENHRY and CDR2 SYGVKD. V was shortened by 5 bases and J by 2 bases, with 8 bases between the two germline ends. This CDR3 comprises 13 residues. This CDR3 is CAISRAHTDTQYF. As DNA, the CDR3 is TGTGCCATCAGTAGAGCCCACACAGATACGCAGTATTTT.

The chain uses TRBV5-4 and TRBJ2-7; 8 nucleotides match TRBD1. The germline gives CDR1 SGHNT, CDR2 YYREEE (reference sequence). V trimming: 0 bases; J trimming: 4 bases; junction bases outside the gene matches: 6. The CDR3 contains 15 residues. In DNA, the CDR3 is TGTGCCAGCAGCTTGGCTCTCACAGGGGGGTACGAGCAGTACTTC. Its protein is CASSLALTGGYEQYF. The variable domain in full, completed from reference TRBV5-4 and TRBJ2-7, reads ETGVTQSPTHLIKTRGQQVTLRCSSQSGHNTVSWYQQALGQGPQFIFQYYREEENGRGNFPPRFSGLQFPNYSSELNVNALELDDSALYLCASSLALTGGYEQYFGPGTRLTVT.

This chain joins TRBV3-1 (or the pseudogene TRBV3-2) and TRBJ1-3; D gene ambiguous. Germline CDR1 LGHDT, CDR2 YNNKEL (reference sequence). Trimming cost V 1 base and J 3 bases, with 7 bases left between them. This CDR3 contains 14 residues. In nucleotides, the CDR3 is TGTGCCAGCAGCCAAGCGGGGTATGGAAACACCATATATTTT. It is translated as CASSQAGYGNTIYF.

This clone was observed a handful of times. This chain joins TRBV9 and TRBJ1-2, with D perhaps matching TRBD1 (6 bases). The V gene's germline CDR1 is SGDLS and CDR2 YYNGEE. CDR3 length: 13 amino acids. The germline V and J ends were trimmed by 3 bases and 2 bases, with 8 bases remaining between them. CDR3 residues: CASSAGENYGYTF. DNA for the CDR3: TGTGCCAGCAGCGCAGGGGAAAACTATGGCTACACCTTC.

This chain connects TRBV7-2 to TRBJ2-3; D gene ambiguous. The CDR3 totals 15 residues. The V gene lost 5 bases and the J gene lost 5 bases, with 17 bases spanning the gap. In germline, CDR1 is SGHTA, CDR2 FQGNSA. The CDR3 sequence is CASSPGASLKDTQYF. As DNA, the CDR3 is TGTGCCAGCAGCCCTGGAGCCTCTCTCAAAGATACGCAGTATTTT.

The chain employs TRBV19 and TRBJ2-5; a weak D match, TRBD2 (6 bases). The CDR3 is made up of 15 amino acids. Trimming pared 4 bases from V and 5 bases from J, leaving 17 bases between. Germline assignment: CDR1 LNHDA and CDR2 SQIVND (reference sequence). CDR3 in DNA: TGTGCCAGTAGTACGTCGCGGGGAAGGGTGGAGACCCAGTACTTC. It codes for CASSTSRGRVETQYF.

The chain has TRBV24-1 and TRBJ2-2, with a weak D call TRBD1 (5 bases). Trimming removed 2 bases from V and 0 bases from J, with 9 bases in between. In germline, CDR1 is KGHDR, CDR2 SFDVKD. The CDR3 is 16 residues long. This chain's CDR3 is CATSDSRTSNTGELFF. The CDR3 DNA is TGTGCCACCAGTGATTCTAGGACATCGAACACCGGGGAGCTGTTTTTT.